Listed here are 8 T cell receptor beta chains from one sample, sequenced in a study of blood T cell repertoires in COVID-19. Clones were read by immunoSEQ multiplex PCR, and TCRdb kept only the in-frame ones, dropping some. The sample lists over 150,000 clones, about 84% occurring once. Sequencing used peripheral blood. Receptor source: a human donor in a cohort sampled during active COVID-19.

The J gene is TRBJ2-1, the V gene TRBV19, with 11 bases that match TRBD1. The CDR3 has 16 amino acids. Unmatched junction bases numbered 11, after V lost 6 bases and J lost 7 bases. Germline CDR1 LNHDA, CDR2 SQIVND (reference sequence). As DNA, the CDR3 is TGTGCCAGTAGCCAAAGGACAGGGGGCTCGGGGAATGAGCAGTTCTTC. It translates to CASSQRTGGSGNEQFF.

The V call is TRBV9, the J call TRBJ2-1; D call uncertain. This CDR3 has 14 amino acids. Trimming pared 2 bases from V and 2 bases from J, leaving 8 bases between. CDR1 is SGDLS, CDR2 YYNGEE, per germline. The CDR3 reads CASSVQATYNEQFF. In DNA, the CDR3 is TGTGCCAGCAGCGTGCAGGCTACCTACAATGAGCAGTTCTTC.

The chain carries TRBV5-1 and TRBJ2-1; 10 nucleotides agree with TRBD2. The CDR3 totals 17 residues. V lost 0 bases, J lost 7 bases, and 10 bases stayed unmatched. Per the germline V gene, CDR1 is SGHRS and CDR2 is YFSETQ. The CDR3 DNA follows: TGCGCCAGCAGCTTGGCAAGCGGGGGGGCCCCTAGAAATGAGCAGTTCTTC. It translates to CASSLASGGAPRNEQFF.

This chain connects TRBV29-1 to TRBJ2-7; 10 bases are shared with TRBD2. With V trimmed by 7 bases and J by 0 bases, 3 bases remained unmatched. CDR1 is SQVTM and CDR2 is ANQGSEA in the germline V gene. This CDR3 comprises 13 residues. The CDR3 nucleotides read TGCAGCGGCAGCGGGGGGGACTCCTACGAGCAGTACTTC. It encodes CSGSGGDSYEQYF.

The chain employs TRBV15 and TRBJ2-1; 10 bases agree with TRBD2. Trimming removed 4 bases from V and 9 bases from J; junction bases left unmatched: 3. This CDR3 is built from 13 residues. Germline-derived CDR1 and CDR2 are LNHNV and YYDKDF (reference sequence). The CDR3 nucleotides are TGTGCCACCAGCATTAGCGGGGGGTTTGAGCAGTTCTTC. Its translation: CATSISGGFEQFF.

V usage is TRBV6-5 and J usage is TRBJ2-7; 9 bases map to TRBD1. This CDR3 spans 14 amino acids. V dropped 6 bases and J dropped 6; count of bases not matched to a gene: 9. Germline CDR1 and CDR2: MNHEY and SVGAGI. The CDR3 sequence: CASSEDRGLREQYF. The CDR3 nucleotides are TGTGCCAGCAGCGAGGACAGGGGCCTACGCGAGCAGTACTTC.

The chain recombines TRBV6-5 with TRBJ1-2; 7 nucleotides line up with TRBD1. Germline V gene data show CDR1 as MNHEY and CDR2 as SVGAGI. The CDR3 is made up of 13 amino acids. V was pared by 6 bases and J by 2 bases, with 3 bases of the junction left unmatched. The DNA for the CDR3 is TGTGCCAGCAGGGACAGGCGGAACTATGGCTACACCTTC. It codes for CASRDRRNYGYTF.

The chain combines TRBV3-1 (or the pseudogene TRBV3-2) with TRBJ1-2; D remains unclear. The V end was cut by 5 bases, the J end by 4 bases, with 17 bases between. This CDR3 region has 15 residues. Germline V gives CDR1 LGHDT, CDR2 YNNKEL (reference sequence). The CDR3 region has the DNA TGTGCCAGCAGCGAAAACAGAGCAGCACTCTATGGCTACACCTTC. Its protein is CASSENRAALYGYTF.